This T cell receptor beta chain was obtained from a study of CD4 T cells in relation to SARS-CoV-2 and coronaviruses. Study information: A couple of subjects were Hispanic; patients were under 10 males and a few females.

CD4 enrichment then naive enrichment separated naive from memory CD4+ cells. Naive or memory CD4+ cells were cultured 1:1 with T cell-depleted PBMCs plus CEF. Worth noting for this clone: Antigen: not known.

The germline CDR1 and CDR2 sequences are MDHEN and SYDVKM. This CDR3 has 14 amino acids. Trimming pared 5 bases from V and 1 base from J, leaving 11 bases between. Regarding the study as a whole: SARS-CoV-2-driven expansion was significantly weaker in crossreactive than monoreactive clones.

TCRdb's copy holds only in-frame clones and misses some; the assay was immunoSEQ multiplex PCR. The repertoire holds some 46,000 clones, with approximately 80% as singletons. This TCR was sampled from an adult with COVID-19. The V gene is TRBV28, the J gene TRBJ2-5; D uncertain. The specimen was naive CD4+ T cells from PBMCs, cultured in vitro. Subset given: naive CD4+ T cells isolated by negative enrichment. DNA for the CDR3: TGTGCCAGCAGTCTTCCGGAGACCCAAGAGACCCAGTACTTC. Protein: CASSLPETQETQYF.